This T cell receptor beta chain was recorded in a study of identical twins. TCRdb ran MiXCR on the 5' RACE reads and lists one entry per CDR3 protein. Here the sample spans about 700,000 distinct CDR3 sequences, around 8.6% being singletons. Overall study results and limits: Where beta out-of-frame sequences were concerned, excess twin sharing was weaker. Cord blood beta clonotypes present at high abundance carried fewer insertions; no such pattern appeared in memory repertoires. Analyses of zero insertions could be partly confounded by invariant MAIT and iNKT cells.

This clonotype was detected only a few times. Antigen specificity is unknown. Trimming pared 7 bases from V and 6 bases from J, leaving 16 bases between. Germline CDR1 reads MDHEN; CDR2 reads SYDVKM. The CDR3 sequence is 13 residues long. These data also featured in a second study, about yellow fever vaccine responses in identical twins.

The sequenced material came from PBMCs. This TCR was sampled from a young woman in good health. This chain links TRBV28 with TRBJ2-7, with D perhaps matching TRBD1 (5 bases). The CDR3 region has the DNA TGTGCCAGCACCAGGGTGATCACTGGCGAGCAGTACTTC. This encodes CASTRVITGEQYF.